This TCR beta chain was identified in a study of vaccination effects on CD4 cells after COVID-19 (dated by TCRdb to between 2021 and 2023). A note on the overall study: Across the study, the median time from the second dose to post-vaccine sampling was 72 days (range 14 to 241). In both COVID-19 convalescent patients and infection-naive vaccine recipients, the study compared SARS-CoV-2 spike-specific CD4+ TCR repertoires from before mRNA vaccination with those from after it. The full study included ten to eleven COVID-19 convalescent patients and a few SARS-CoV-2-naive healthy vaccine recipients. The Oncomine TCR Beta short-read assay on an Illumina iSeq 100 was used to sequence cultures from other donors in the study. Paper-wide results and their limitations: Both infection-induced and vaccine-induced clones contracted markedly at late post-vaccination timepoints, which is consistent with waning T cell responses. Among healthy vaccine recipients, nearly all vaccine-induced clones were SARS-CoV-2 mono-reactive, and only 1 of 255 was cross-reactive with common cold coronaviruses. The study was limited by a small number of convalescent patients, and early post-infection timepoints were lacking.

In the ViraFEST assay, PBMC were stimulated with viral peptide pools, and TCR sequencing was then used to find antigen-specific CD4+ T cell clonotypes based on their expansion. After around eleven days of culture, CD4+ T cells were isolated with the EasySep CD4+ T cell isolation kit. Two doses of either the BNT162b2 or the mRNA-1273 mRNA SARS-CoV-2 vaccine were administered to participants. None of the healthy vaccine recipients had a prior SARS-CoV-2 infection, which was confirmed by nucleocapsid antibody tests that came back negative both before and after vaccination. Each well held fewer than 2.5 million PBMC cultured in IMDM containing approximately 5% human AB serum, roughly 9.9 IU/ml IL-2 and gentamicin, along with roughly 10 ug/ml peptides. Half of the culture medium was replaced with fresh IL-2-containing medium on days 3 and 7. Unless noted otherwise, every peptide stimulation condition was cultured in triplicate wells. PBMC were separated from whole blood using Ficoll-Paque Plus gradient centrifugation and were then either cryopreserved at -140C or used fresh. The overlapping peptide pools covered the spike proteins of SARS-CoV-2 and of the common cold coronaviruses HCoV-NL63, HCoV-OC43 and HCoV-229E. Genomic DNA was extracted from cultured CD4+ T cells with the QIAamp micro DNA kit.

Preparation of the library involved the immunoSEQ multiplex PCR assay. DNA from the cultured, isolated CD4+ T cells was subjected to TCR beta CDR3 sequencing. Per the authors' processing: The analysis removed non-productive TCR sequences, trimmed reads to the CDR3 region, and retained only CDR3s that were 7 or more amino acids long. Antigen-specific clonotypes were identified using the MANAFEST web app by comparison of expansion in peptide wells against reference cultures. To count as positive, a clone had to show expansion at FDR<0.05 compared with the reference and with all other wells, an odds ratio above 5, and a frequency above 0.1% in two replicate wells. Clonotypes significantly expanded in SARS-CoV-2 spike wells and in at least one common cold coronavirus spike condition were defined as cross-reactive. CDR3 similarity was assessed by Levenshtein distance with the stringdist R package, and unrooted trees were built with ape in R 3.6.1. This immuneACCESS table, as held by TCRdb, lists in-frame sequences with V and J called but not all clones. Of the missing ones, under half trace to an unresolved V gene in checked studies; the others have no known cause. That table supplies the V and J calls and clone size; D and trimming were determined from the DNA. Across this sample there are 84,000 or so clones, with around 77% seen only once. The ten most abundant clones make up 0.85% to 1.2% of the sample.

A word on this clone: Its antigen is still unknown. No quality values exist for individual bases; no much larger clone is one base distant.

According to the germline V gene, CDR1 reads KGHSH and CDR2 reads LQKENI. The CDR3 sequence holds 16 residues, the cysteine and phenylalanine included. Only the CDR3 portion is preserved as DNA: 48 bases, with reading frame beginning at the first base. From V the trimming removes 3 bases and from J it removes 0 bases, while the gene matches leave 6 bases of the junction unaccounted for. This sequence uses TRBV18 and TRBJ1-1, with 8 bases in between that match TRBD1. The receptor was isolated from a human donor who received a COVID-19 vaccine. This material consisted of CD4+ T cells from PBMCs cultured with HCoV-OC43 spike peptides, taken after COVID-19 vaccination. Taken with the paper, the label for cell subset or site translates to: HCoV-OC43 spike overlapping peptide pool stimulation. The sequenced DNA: TGTGCCAGCTCACCTGGACAGGGCGATTTGAACACTGAAGCTTTCTTT. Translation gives CASSPGQGDLNTEAFF.